Here is one T cell receptor (beta chain) with its context. The target antigen is unknown. These data belong to a study of CD8 T cells in ankylosing spondylitis. Study-level findings and limits: Disease-linked clones proved CD8+ and comparatively uncommon in peripheral blood.

TCRdb reprocessed the 5' RACE reads via MiXCR and lists one record per CDR3 protein. The sample lists roughly 130,000 distinct CDR3 sequences, roughly 15% occurring once. The origin of this receptor is a female donor with ankylosing spondylitis or in good health (not recorded which). Sequenced input: blood, either unsorted or a sorted T cell fraction (not recorded which).

For the CDR3, the DNA is TGTGCCAGCACCGACCTGACGGATAGCTCCTACGAGCAGTACTTC. This encodes CASTDLTDSSYEQYF. The chain is built from TRBV7-9 and TRBJ2-7; D ambiguous. Germline CDR1 and CDR2: SEHNR and FQNEAQ (reference sequence). The CDR3 runs to 15 residues. V gave up 7 bases and J gave up 0 bases, with 16 bases separating them. Combining the CDR3 with reference TRBV7-9 and TRBJ2-7 gives the whole variable domain DTGVSQNPRHKITKRGQNVTFRCDPISEHNRLYWYRQTLGQGPEFLTYFQNEAQLEKSRLLSDRFSAERPKGSFSTLEIQRTEQGDSAMYLCASTDLTDSSYEQYFGPGTRLTVT.